A selection of T cell receptor beta chains follows, all from one sample in a study of T-cell reconstitution after alpha-beta-depleted transplantation in children. TCRdb re-called the PCR reads through MiXCR, storing one row per CDR3 protein. The sample contains about 540,000 distinct CDR3 sequences, about 16% of which appear only once. Material: PBMCs from the stem cell graft donor, obtained from the stem cell graft. The receptors shown here come from a human donor who donated a stem cell graft to a child with acute lymphoblastic leukemia. Both conserved end residues are part of each CDR3. The D gene is left open where the match is weak. Size tells how often a clone was seen (once, few, many) or the class of an expanded clone, and some rows leave it out.

V gene,clone size,CDR3 length,D gene,J gene,CDR3 DNA,CDR3 protein
TRBV25-1,few,15,NA,TRBJ2-2,TGTGCCAGCAGTGAATTCGGAGGAGCCACCGGGGAGCTGTTTTTT,CASSEFGGATGELFF
TRBV2,NA,14,NA,TRBJ1-5,TGTGCCAGCAGTGAAGACTCTCTAAATCAGCCCCAGCATTTT,CASSEDSLNQPQHF
TRBV5-1,NA,18,NA,TRBJ1-2,TGCGCCAGCAGCTTGGAAATGAACAGGGCCGGCTATAACTATGGCTACACCTTC,CASSLEMNRAGYNYGYTF
TRBV6-5,NA,15,TRBD2,TRBJ2-5,TGTGCCAGCAGTTACCTAGCGGGAGGATACGAGACCCAGTACTTC,CASSYLAGGYETQYF
TRBV12-3/TRBV12-4,NA,13,NA,TRBJ1-5,TGTGCCAGCAGCCCCCTGAGCAATCAGCCCCAGCATTTT,CASSPLSNQPQHF
TRBV27,NA,14,NA,TRBJ2-7,TGTGCCAGCAGTTCCCCCCGCTGGGGCCACGAGCAGTACTTC,CASSSPRWGHEQYF
TRBV4-1,NA,14,NA,TRBJ2-3,TGCGCCAGCAGCCAGCAGGGGGGCCCAGATACGCAGTATTTT,CASSQQGGPDTQYF
TRBV12-3/TRBV12-4,NA,14,TRBD2,TRBJ2-7,TGTGCCAGCTCGAGGGCGGGGGGGTTGAGGGAGCAGTACTTC,CASSRAGGLREQYF
TRBV20-1,NA,17,NA,TRBJ1-1,TGCAGTGCTAGACCCGACCCCCATTTAACTTTTGCTGTCGAAGCTTTCTTT,CSARPDPHLTFAVEAFF
TRBV11-2,few,16,TRBD2,TRBJ2-7,TGTGCCAGCAGCTTAGGCCCGACTAGCGGCACCTACGAGCAGTACTTC,CASSLGPTSGTYEQYF
TRBV5-1,many,15,NA,TRBJ2-1,TGCGCCAGCAGCTTGGGTGAGGGGCCCTACAATGAGCAGTTCTTC,CASSLGEGPYNEQFF
TRBV9,NA,16,TRBD2,TRBJ2-5,TGTGCCAGCAGCGACCGACTAGCGGGCGTCCAAGAGACCCAGTACTTC,CASSDRLAGVQETQYF
TRBV12-3/TRBV12-4,NA,15,NA,TRBJ2-3,TGTGCCAGCAGTCAGGGGACCGTTTTTGTTGATACGCAGTATTTT,CASSQGTVFVDTQYF
TRBV9,few,14,TRBD2,TRBJ2-7,TGTGCCAGCAGCGTAGAGGGACTAGAAGCTGAGCAGTACTTC,CASSVEGLEAEQYF
TRBV5-1,few,15,NA,TRBJ1-1,TGCGCCAGCAGCTTGGCGGGGCGGTCGAACACTGAAGCTTTCTTT,CASSLAGRSNTEAFF
TRBV12-3/TRBV12-4,few,16,TRBD1,TRBJ1-1,TGTGCCAGCAGTTTAATGGGACAGGAACTGAACACTGAAGCTTTCTTT,CASSLMGQELNTEAFF
TRBV3-1,NA,17,TRBD2,TRBJ2-7,TGTGCCAGCAGCCGGGCGAGACTAGCGGGAAATAGCTACGAGCAGTACTTC,CASSRARLAGNSYEQYF
TRBV20-1,NA,13,NA,TRBJ2-2,TGCAGTGCTACAGGGGCGAACACCGGGGAGCTGTTTTTT,CSATGANTGELFF
TRBV7-9,NA,16,TRBD2,TRBJ2-5,TGTGCCAGCAGCTTAAGGACTAGCGGAGAACAAGAGACCCAGTACTTC,CASSLRTSGEQETQYF
TRBV5-1,few,17,NA,TRBJ2-1,TGCGCCAGCAGCTTGGTTCATGGCGGTCGCTCCTACAATGAGCAGTTCTTC,CASSLVHGGRSYNEQFF
TRBV20-1,few,13,NA,TRBJ1-1,TGCAGTGCTAGAATCCCGGGAATCACTGAAGCTTTCTTT,CSARIPGITEAFF
TRBV5-1,few,15,TRBD1,TRBJ1-6,TGCGCCAGCTCATCGGGACAGGAACCTAATTCACCCCTCCACTTT,CASSSGQEPNSPLHF
TRBV9,few,15,NA,TRBJ1-1,TGTGCCAGCAGCGTAGACGGGGGCTTCTTGACTGAAGCTTTCTTT,CASSVDGGFLTEAFF
TRBV5-1,few,18,TRBD2,TRBJ2-7,TGCGCCAGCAGCCCCCCTCCCCCCGCGGGACTAGCGGGCTACGAGCAGTACTTC,CASSPPPPAGLAGYEQYF
TRBV7-9,NA,15,NA,TRBJ2-1,TGTGCCAGCAGCAGTGGCCGGGGTCCGAACAATGAGCAGTTCTTC,CASSSGRGPNNEQFF
TRBV5-6,few,16,TRBD1,TRBJ1-4,TGTGCCAGCAGCCACGACAGGGGGACCACTAATGAAAAACTGTTTTTT,CASSHDRGTTNEKLFF
TRBV6-1,few,17,TRBD2,TRBJ2-1,TGTGCCAGCAGTGAACGTCCTAGCGGGAGTGTTTATAATGAGCAGTTCTTC,CASSERPSGSVYNEQFF
TRBV11-1,few,17,NA,TRBJ2-3,TGTGCCAGCAGCTTAGAATGGCGTCCTAGGAGTACAGATACGCAGTATTTT,CASSLEWRPRSTDTQYF
TRBV5-1,few,15,NA,TRBJ2-5,TGCGCCAGCAGCGCCACGGGCGTCCTCCAAGAGACCCAGTACTTC,CASSATGVLQETQYF
TRBV20-1,NA,14,TRBD1,TRBJ1-1,TGCAGTGCACAGCGACAGGGGGCGGGCACTGAAGCTTTCTTT,CSAQRQGAGTEAFF
TRBV12-3/TRBV12-4,few,11,NA,TRBJ1-2,TGTGCCAGCAGTTTCGTCACTGGCTACACCTTC,CASSFVTGYTF
TRBV5-1,many,15,TRBD1,TRBJ2-7,TGCGCCAGCAGCTCAATCCGGGACAGGGGGTCCGAGCAGTACTTC,CASSSIRDRGSEQYF
TRBV25-1,once,14,TRBD1,TRBJ2-3,TGTTCGACTACCCCGGCAGGGGGAACAGATACGCAGTATTTT,CSTTPAGGTDTQYF
TRBV24-1,few,16,NA,TRBJ2-6,TGTGCCACCAGTGATTTTAGTACCTCTGGGGCCAACGTCCTGACTTTC,CATSDFSTSGANVLTF
TRBV12-3/TRBV12-4,NA,12,TRBD1,TRBJ1-2,TGTGCCAGCAGTCGCGGACAGGTGGGCTACACCTTC,CASSRGQVGYTF
TRBV12-3/TRBV12-4,few,15,TRBD1,TRBJ2-4,TGTGCCAGCAGTCCCTACAGGGGAACCAAAAACATTCAGTACTTC,CASSPYRGTKNIQYF
TRBV10-3,NA,12,NA,TRBJ2-4,TGTGCCATCAAGGGGGAGAGGGACATTCAGTACTTC,CAIKGERDIQYF
TRBV14,few,15,TRBD1,TRBJ1-5,TGTGCCAGCAGCCCTTGGACAGGGGCAGAGCAGCCCCAGCATTTT,CASSPWTGAEQPQHF
TRBV9,few,16,NA,TRBJ2-1,TGTGCCAGCAGCGGCGAAACAGGGTCCCGATACAATGAGCAGTTCTTC,CASSGETGSRYNEQFF
TRBV5-1,few,15,TRBD2,TRBJ2-7,TGCGCCAGCAGCAGACTAGCGGGAGTAGTCCACGAGCAGTACTTC,CASSRLAGVVHEQYF
TRBV5-6,few,15,NA,TRBJ2-3,TGTGCCAGCAGCTTGGCACAGATACGGACAGATACGCAGTATTTT,CASSLAQIRTDTQYF
TRBV7-9,NA,15,TRBD2,TRBJ2-1,TGTGCCAGCAGCTTACTAGGACTAGCGGGAGACGAGCAGTTCTTC,CASSLLGLAGDEQFF
TRBV20-1,few,16,TRBD1,TRBJ2-7,TGCAGTGCTAGCTACCACGGACAGGGGGTTTACTACGAGCAGTACTTC,CSASYHGQGVYYEQYF